The TCR beta chain under discussion was sequenced for a study of monozygotic twins with inflammatory bowel disease. This CDR3 region has 15 residues. CDR1 is SGHTA and CDR2 is FQGNSA in the germline V gene. The authors made each sample's cDNA in eight separate reactions. Each CDR3 protein gets one entry in TCRdb, which reprocessed the 5' RACE reads and gives no DNA. Seen in this sample are roughly 150,000 distinct CDR3 sequences; the ten most common clones hold 2% to 2.5%. Staff drew a roughly 2.5 ml blood sample from each donor. Whole-blood RNA isolation (total RNA) proceeded without T cell sorting. The sequenced sample consisted of blood. This clonotype was obtained from a human donor with ulcerative colitis or Crohn's disease, or a healthy co-twin of an affected twin (not recorded which). The chain uses TRBV7-2 and TRBJ2-7; TCRdb indicates TRBD1, and absent DNA this call remains unverified. CDR3 loop: CASSYGTVTSYEQYF.